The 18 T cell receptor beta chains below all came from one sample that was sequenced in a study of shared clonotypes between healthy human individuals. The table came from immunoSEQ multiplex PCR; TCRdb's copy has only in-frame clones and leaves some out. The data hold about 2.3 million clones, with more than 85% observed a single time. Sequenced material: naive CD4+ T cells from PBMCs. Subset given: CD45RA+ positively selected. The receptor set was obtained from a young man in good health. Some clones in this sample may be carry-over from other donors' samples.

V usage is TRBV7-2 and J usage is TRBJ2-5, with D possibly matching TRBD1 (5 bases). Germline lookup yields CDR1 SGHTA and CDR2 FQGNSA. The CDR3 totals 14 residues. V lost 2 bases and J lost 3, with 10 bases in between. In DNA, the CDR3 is TGTGCCAGCAGCTTATTGGCCAGGGAAGAGACCCAGTACTTC. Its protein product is CASSLLAREETQYF.

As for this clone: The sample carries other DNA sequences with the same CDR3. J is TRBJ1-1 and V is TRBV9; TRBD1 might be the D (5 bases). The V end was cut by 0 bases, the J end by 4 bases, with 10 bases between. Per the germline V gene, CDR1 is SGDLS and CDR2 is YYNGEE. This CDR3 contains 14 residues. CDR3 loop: CASSVGGSSTEAFF. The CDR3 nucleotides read TGTGCCAGCAGCGTAGGGGGGTCGAGCACTGAAGCTTTCTTT.

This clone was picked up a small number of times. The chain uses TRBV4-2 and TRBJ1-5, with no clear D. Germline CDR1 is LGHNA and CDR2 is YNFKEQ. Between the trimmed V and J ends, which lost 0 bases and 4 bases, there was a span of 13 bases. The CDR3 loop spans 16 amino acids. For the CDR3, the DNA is TGTGCCAGCAGCCAAGATCCCCCCCCAGCTAATCAGCCCCAGCATTTT. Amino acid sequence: CASSQDPPPANQPQHF.

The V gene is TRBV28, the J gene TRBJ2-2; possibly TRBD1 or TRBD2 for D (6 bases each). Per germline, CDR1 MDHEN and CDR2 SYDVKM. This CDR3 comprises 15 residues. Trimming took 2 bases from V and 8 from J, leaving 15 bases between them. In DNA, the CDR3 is TGTGCCAGCAGTTTAATCTCCGGGGGCCGAGGGGAGCTGTTTTTT. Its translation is CASSLISGGRGELFF.

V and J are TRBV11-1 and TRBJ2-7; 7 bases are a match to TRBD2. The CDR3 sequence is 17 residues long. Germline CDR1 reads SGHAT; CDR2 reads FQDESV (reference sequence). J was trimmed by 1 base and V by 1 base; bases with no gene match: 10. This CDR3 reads CASSLEGGFLTSYEQYF. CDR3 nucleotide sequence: TGTGCCAGCAGCTTAGAGGGAGGGTTCCTGACGTCCTACGAGCAGTACTTC.

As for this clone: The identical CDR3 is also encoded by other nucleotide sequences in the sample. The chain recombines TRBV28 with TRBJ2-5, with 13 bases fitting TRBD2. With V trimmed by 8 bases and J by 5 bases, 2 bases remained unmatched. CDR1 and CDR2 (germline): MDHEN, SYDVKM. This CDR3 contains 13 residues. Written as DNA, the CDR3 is TGTGCCAGCCGGACTAGCGGGAGTGAGACCCAGTACTTC. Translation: CASRTSGSETQYF.

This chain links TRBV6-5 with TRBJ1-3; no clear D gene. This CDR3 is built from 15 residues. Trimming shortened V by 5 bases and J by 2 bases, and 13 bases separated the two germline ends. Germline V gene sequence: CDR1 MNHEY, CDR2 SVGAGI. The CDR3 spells CASSPNRRTGNTIYF. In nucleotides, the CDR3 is TGTGCCAGCAGTCCAAATAGGAGGACTGGAAACACCATATATTTT.

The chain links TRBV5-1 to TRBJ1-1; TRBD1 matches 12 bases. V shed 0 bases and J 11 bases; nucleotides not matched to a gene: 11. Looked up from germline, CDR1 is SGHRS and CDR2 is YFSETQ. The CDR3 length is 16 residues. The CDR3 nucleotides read TGCGCCAGCAGCTTGGAGGGACAGGGGGCGGGGACCGCGGCTTTCTTT. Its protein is CASSLEGQGAGTAAFF.

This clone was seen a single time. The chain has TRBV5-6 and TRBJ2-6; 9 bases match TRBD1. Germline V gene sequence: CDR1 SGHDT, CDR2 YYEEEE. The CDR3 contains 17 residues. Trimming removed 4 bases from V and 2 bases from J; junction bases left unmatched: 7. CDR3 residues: CASSLPGQGTGANVLTF. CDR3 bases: TGTGCCAGCAGCCTGCCGGGACAGGGCACTGGGGCCAACGTCCTGACTTTC.

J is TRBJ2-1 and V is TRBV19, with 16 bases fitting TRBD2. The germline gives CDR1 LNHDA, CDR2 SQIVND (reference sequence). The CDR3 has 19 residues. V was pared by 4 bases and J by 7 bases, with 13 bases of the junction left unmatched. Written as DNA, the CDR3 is TGTGCCAGTAGTACCTACTCGGGACTAGCGGGAGGGCGTGCGAATGAGCAGTTCTTC. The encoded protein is CASSTYSGLAGGRANEQFF.

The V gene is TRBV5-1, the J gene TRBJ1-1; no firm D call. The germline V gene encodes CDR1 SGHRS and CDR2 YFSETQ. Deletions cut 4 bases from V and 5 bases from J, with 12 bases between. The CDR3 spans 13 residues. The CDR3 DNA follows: TGCGCCAGCAGCGAGGGCACGGGGACTGAAGCTTTCTTT. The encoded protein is CASSEGTGTEAFF. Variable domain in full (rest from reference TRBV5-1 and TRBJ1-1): KAGVTQTPRYLIKTRGQQVTLSCSPISGHRSVSWYQQTPGQGLQFLFEYFSETQRNKGNFPGRFSGRQFSNSRSEMNVSTLELGDSALYLCASSEGTGTEAFFGQGTRLTVV.

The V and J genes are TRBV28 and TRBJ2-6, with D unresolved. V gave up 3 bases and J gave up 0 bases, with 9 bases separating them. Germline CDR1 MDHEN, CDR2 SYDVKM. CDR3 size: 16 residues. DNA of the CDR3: TGTGCCAGCAGTTTCCGCGGATTCTCTGGGGCCAACGTCCTGACTTTC. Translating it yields CASSFRGFSGANVLTF.

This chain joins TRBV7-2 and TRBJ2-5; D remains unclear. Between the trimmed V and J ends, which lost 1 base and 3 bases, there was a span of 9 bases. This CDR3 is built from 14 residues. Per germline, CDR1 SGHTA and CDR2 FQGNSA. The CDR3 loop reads CASSLGLGKETQYF. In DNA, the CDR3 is TGTGCCAGCAGCTTAGGACTGGGAAAAGAGACCCAGTACTTC.

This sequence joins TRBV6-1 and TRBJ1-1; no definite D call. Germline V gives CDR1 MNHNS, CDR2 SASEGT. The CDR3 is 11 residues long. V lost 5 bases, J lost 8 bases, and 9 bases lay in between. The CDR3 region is CASSYMVEAFF. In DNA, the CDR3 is TGTGCCAGCAGTTACATGGTAGAAGCTTTCTTT.

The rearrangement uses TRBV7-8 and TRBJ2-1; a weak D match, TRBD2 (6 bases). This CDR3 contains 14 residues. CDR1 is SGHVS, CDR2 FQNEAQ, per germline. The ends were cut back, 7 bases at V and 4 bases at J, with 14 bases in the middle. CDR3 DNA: TGTGCCAGCAAGGTTAGCGGCCCGTACAATGAGCAGTTCTTC. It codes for CASKVSGPYNEQFF.

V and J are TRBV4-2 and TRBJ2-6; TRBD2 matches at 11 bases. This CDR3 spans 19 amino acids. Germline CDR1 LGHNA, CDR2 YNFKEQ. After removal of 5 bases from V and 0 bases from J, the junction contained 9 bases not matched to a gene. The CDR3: CASSKSSGRTGSGANVLTF. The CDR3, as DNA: TGTGCCAGCAGCAAATCTAGCGGGAGGACCGGCTCTGGGGCCAACGTCCTGACTTTC.

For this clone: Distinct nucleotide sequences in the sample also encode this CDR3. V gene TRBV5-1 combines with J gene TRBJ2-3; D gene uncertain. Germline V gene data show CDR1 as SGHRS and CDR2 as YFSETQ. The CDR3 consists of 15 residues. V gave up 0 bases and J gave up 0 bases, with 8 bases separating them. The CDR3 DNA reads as TGCGCCAGCAGCTTGGTCCCCAGCAGCACAGATACGCAGTATTTT. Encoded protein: CASSLVPSSTDTQYF.

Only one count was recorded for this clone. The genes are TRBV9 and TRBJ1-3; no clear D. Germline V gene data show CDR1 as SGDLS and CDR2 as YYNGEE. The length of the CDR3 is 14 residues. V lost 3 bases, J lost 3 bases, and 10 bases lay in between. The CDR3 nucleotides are TGTGCCAGCAGCGAGTACGTGGTTGGAAACACCATATATTTT. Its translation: CASSEYVVGNTIYF.